The clone carrying this TCR beta chain was recorded many times. The antigen remains undetermined. The sample is drawn from a study of T cells after yellow fever vaccination. TCRdb called the 5' RACE reads again in MiXCR, with one record for every CDR3 protein. Here the sample spans around 100,000 distinct CDR3 sequences, around 5.5% being singletons. Study-wide results and caveats: The study re-detected most primary-vaccination clones after the booster (roughly 95% CD4, just over 85% CD8). Within FACS-sorted repertoires, abundant clonotypes contaminating from the bulk population could be present.

V shed 3 bases, J shed 0 bases, and the junction held 2 bases outside the gene matches. Germline V CDR1 and CDR2: SGHVS, FNYEAQ. This CDR3 has 15 residues. Sequencing was performed on CD8+ T cells sorted from PBMCs, taken 10 days after the yellow fever booster vaccination. The clonotype was recovered from a young man who received the YFV17D yellow fever vaccine. The chain is built from TRBV7-6 and TRBJ2-1, with 7 bases fitting TRBD2. As DNA, the CDR3 is TGTGCCAGCAGCTTGCGGGGGAGCTCCTACAATGAGCAGTTCTTC. This encodes CASSLRGSSYNEQFF.